Below, 4 T cell receptor beta chains from the same sample are listed, as sequenced in a study of T cells of healthy individuals (dated by TCRdb to the late 2010s). The library was prepared using 5' RACE. The run used an Illumina MiSeq. Starting from the raw public reads, TCRdb applied fastp trimming at Q25, assembled clones with MiXCR and retained in-frame beta chains. Each entry is one CDR3 protein sequence, shown with its most common DNA and genes. In all, the sample holds about 53,000 distinct CDR3 sequences, and over 12% of those were seen once. The ten largest clonotypes hold about 16% of the sample. These receptors all stem from a human donor in good health.

This clonotype was counted a few times. The chain couples TRBV30 to TRBJ1-1; D is unclear. Germline V CDR1 and CDR2: GTSNPN, SVGIG (reference sequence). The CDR3 runs to 15 residues. V shed 0 bases and J shed 0 bases, with 11 bases lying between them. The CDR3 here is CAWSVDSRMNTEAFF. CDR3 nucleotide sequence: TGTGCCTGGAGTGTGGATTCGAGAATGAACACTGAAGCTTTCTTT.

The table lists this clonotype with a count of one. This clone may be a read error of a much larger clone one base away. No conserved phenylalanine or tryptophan ends this CDR3, so it is likely a read error. This chain uses TRBV20-1 with TRBJ2-5; TRBD1 is a possible D gene (5 bases). Germline V gives CDR1 DFQATT, CDR2 SNEGSKA (reference sequence). There are 12 residues in the CDR3. The germline V and J ends were trimmed by 5 bases and 5 bases, with 12 bases remaining between them. CDR3 nucleotides: TGCAGTGCTCGCGGTCAGGGCGAGACCCAGTACTCC. Translating it yields CSARGQGETQYS.

The chain couples TRBV6-2 or TRBV6-3 to TRBJ1-1, with D possibly matching TRBD1 (6 bases). The CDR3 is 16 residues long. From germline, CDR1 is MNHEY and CDR2 SVGEGT. Trimming took 6 bases from V and 4 from J, leaving 21 bases between them. CDR3 in DNA: TGTGCCAGCAGCCCCGGGACCTCACCCAGGGGCACTGAAGCTTTCTTT. As protein: CASSPGTSPRGTEAFF.

This clonotype was found a few times. The chain couples TRBV6-5 to TRBJ2-3; TRBD2 matches at 14 bases. The junction had 3 bases not matched to a gene; V was cut back by 2 bases and J by 5 bases. Germline assignment: CDR1 MNHEY and CDR2 SVGAGI. This CDR3 spans 16 amino acids. CDR3 nucleotide sequence: TGTGCCAGCAGTTACGGGACTAGCGGGGGTATAGATACGCAGTATTTT. As protein: CASSYGTSGGIDTQYF.